This entry is about one T cell receptor (beta chain). Its antigen is unknown. Per-base qualities were not stored, and no clone one base away is much larger. To sequence the TCRbeta CDR3 region, genomic DNA was isolated from the sorted cells. TCRbeta CDR3 regions were sequenced using the immunoSEQ Assay. TCRdb re-hosts the immuneACCESS table, in-frame sequences only. Its copies lack some clones; in the studies checked, an unresolved V gene accounts for under half of them, and the cause for the rest is not known. The sample table contains about 81,000 clones; only one count was recorded for around 89% of them. The ten top clones hold under 0.6% of the sample. This specimen comes from a study of OX40 agonist ivuxolimab in advanced cancers. For context, the study as a whole: Ivuxolimab was a fully human IgG2 agonistic monoclonal antibody targeting the costimulatory receptor OX40 (CD134). Intravenous ivuxolimab was administered to patients every 2 weeks at six dose levels: 0.01, 0.1, 0.3, 1.5, 3 and 10 mg/kg. Among the roughly 50 dose-escalation patients, some 20 had hepatocellular carcinoma, roughly 15 melanoma, 9 renal cell carcinoma and 9 head and neck cancer. In the dose-escalation cohort, approximately 82% of patients were male, and the mean age was roughly 60 years, with a range of roughly 20 to 80. Prior anti-PD-1, anti-PD-L1 or anti-CTLA-4 therapy was permitted, and checkpoint inhibitors had been received by roughly two fifths of dose-escalation patients. Partial responses occurred in three dose-escalation patients: two with cutaneous melanoma and one with hepatocellular carcinoma. Peripheral TCRbeta sequencing aimed to test whether ivuxolimab altered TCR sequence diversity and caused clonal T-cell expansion. The paper covers the monotherapy dose-escalation part of the phase I ivuxolimab trial, which included N of about 51 patients.

Patients with autoimmune disease history or receiving systemic immunosuppression were excluded from the trial. Peripheral blood for TCR sequencing was drawn from every dose cohort at baseline, at cycle 4 day 1 and at cycle 7 day 1. The samples were drawn from a first-in-human, open-label, multicenter phase I dose-escalation trial of ivuxolimab. The trial enrolled adults with locally advanced or metastatic head and neck squamous cell, hepatocellular, melanoma or renal cell carcinoma. Before TCR sequencing, CD4+ T cells and CD8+ T cells from peripheral blood were sorted into separate populations. Study-wide findings and limitations: At doses of 0.1 to 3.0 mg/kg, clonal expansion of both CD4+ and CD8+ blood T cells was observed from baseline to week 6. After ivuxolimab, CD8+ T cells had more expanded clones than CD4+ T cells on average. In the 0.1-3.0 mg/kg groups, partial responders were among the patients with the lowest normalized peripheral clonal expansion, particularly in CD8+ T cells. Antigen specificity was not determined for the clonally expanded peripheral T cells. Low levels of normalized T-cell clonal expansion were also seen in some patients who did not respond.

The CDR3 contains 18 residues, cysteine and phenylalanine counted. Solely the CDR3 DNA is kept, with 54 bases framed from the first base. Germline trimming: 1 base from V, 0 bases from J; junction bases outside gene matches: 6. The germline V gene yields LGHNA for CDR1 and YNFKEQ for CDR2. The V and J segments used are TRBV4-2 and TRBJ2-6, with 7 bases in between that match TRBD1. The source of this sequence is an adult with an advanced solid tumor such as melanoma, head and neck, liver or kidney cancer. Here the sequenced sample was CD4+ or CD8+ T cells sorted from blood, taken in a trial of the OX40 agonist ivuxolimab. CDR3 reads: CASSQVGTANSGANVLTF. The DNA sequence reads TGTGCCAGCAGCCAAGTGGGGACAGCAAACTCTGGGGCCAACGTCCTGACTTTC.